The 5 T cell receptor beta chains below come from one sample, sequenced in a study of molecular identifiers for immune sequencing clone quantification. Using its own MiXCR run on the PCR reads, TCRdb lists one record per CDR3 protein. The top ten hold around 0.78% of the sample, which has about 500,000 distinct CDR3 sequences, less than 30% seen once. The sequencing input was naive CD8+ T cells from blood, with Jurkat cell RNA spiked in. The subset denotes: FACS-sorted CD8+CD4-CCR7+CD45RA+ naive T cells. The receptors here all came from a human donor in good health. Some libraries in this study had Jurkat cell RNA spiked in.

This clonotype appeared a few times. The chain recombines TRBV4-2 with TRBJ2-1; 9 bases map to TRBD2. Germline CDR1 and CDR2: LGHNA and YNFKEQ. J gave up 7 bases and V 0 bases, and 7 bases lay outside the gene matches. The CDR3 is 16 residues long. This CDR3 is CASSQDASGRYNEQFF. For the CDR3, the DNA is TGTGCCAGCAGCCAAGATGCCAGCGGGAGGTATAATGAGCAGTTCTTC.

The chain combines TRBV5-6 with TRBJ2-3; tentative D call: TRBD2 (5 bases). Looked up from germline, CDR1 is SGHDT and CDR2 is YYEEEE. The CDR3 is 15 amino acids. V shed 1 base and J shed 0 bases, with 9 bases lying between them. CDR3 amino acids: CASSLIRGSTDTQYF. The CDR3 coding sequence is TGTGCCAGCAGCTTGATTCGGGGTAGCACAGATACGCAGTATTTT.

CDR3 in DNA: TGTGCCAGCAGCCCACGGGGAGGGGCAAACACAGATACGCAGTATTTT. Translated: CASSPRGGANTDTQYF. The genes are TRBV7-8 and TRBJ2-3, with 7 bases aligning to TRBD2. The V and J ends lost 5 bases and 2 bases, in that order; junction bases with no gene match: 10. This CDR3 has 16 amino acids. Per the germline V gene, CDR1 is SGHVS and CDR2 is FQNEAQ.

This clonotype was observed a handful of times. V is TRBV5-4 and J is TRBJ2-5, with TRBD1 identical over 9 bases. Germline CDR1 and CDR2: SGHNT and YYREEE (reference sequence). V dropped 10 bases and J dropped 5; count of bases not matched to a gene: 9. The CDR3 contains 13 residues. The CDR3 spells CAAGDRAQETQYF. The CDR3 region has the DNA TGTGCCGCTGGGGACAGGGCCCAGGAGACCCAGTACTTC.

This clonotype came up many times. The CDR3 bases are TGCAGTGCTGGCTCCTTAGACAGGGTGGAAGACACTGAAGCTTTCTTT. This sequence encodes CSAGSLDRVEDTEAFF. The genes are TRBV20-1 and TRBJ1-1, with 7 bases identical to TRBD1. The V gene end was trimmed by 5 bases and the J gene end by 3 bases; junction bases not matched to a gene: 15. The CDR3 length is 16 residues. Germline loops: CDR1 DFQATT, CDR2 SNEGSKA (reference sequence).